The 10 T cell receptor beta chains presented below share a single source sample, sequenced in a study of T-cell reconstitution after alpha-beta-depleted transplantation in children. The authors prepared the TCRbeta library with unique molecular identifiers. TCRdb called the PCR reads again in MiXCR, with one record for every CDR3 protein. The data contain 200,000 to 250,000 distinct CDR3 sequences, around 8.4% of them singletons. This sample comprised PBMCs, mostly from graft donor cells, obtained 360 days after TCRalphabeta/CD19-depleted stem cell transplant. These receptors all come from a male patient aged 2 to 10 who had a stem cell transplant for acute myeloid leukemia, so the T cells may come from the graft donor.

This clonotype was seen repeatedly, ten times or more. The gene calls are TRBV20-1 and TRBJ2-3; TRBD1 matches 9 bases. In germline, CDR1 is DFQATT, CDR2 SNEGSKA (reference sequence). The ends lost 0 bases at V and 5 bases at J; junction bases unmatched: 6. The CDR3 is 15 residues long. The CDR3 is CSARDPTGGVDTQYF. The CDR3, as DNA: TGCAGTGCTAGAGACCCGACAGGGGGAGTAGATACGCAGTATTTT.

This clonotype was seen a handful of times. The rearrangement uses TRBV5-1 and TRBJ2-5; 8 bases fit TRBD1. Unmatched junction bases numbered 2, after V lost 2 bases and J lost 2 bases. The CDR3 is 14 amino acids. Germline V lookup: CDR1 SGHRS, CDR2 YFSETQ. For the CDR3, the DNA is TGCGCCAGCAGCTTACGGGACAGGCAAGAGACCCAGTACTTC. Its protein product is CASSLRDRQETQYF. The complete variable domain, with remaining parts taken from reference TRBV5-1 and TRBJ2-5, reads KAGVTQTPRYLIKTRGQQVTLSCSPISGHRSVSWYQQTPGQGLQFLFEYFSETQRNKGNFPGRFSGRQFSNSRSEMNVSTLELGDSALYLCASSLRDRQETQYFGPGTRLLVL.

The genes are TRBV12-3 or TRBV12-4 and TRBJ2-2, with D tentatively TRBD2 (5 bases). Trimming stripped 8 bases from V and 4 bases from J, with 14 bases between. The CDR3 has 14 residues. The CDR3 nucleotides read TGTGCCAGCTCCCGAAGGGCGGGCACCGGGGAGCTGTTTTTT. It encodes CASSRRAGTGELFF.

As for this clonotype: With a much larger clone just one base away, this may be a read error. The gene calls are TRBV15 and TRBJ2-5; TRBD2 might be the D (5 bases). CDR3 length equals 16 residues. CDR1 LNHNV and CDR2 YYDKDF come from the germline V gene (reference sequence). CDR3 in DNA: TGTGTCACCAGCGGACTCTCGCGTCCTAACCAAGAGACCCAGTACTTC. This codes for CVTSGLSRPNQETQYF. Variable domain in full (rest from reference TRBV15 and TRBJ2-5): DAMVIQNPRYQVTQFGKPVTLSCSQTLNHNVMYWYQQKSSQAPKLLFHYYDKDFNNEADTPDNFQSRRPNTSFCFLDIRSPGLGDTAMYLCVTSGLSRPNQETQYFGPGTRLLVL.

Only a few counts were recorded for this clonotype. V gene TRBV20-1 combines with J gene TRBJ1-1; D is unresolved. Germline lookup yields CDR1 DFQATT and CDR2 SNEGSKA (reference sequence). CDR3 size: 13 residues. The V end lost 3 bases, the J end lost 6 bases, and 14 bases lay between the germline ends. CDR3 DNA: TGCAGTGCTAGGACTGCGGTAATACCTGAAGCTTTCTTT. The encoded protein is CSARTAVIPEAFF.

This clonotype was recorded at least ten times. This chain connects TRBV9 to TRBJ1-2, with D unclear. The germline gives CDR1 SGDLS, CDR2 YYNGEE. The V and J ends lost 0 bases and 5 bases respectively, with 14 bases between them. The CDR3 contains 15 residues. The CDR3 protein is CASSVEAWSGYGYTF. CDR3 coding DNA: TGTGCCAGCAGCGTAGAGGCGTGGAGTGGGTATGGCTACACCTTC.

The chain couples TRBV6-1 to TRBJ1-2, with D possibly TRBD1 on 5 matching bases. V lost 7 bases and J 4 bases, leaving 16 bases between the germline ends. The CDR3 is 14 residues long. CDR1 and CDR2 from the germline V gene are MNHNS and SASEGT. The DNA for the CDR3 is TGTGCCAGCACCGGACTGGCAGGGACCTATGGCTACACCTTC. It is translated as CASTGLAGTYGYTF.

This clonotype occurred a few times. The chain recombines TRBV24-1 with TRBJ2-3; no definite D call. The length of the CDR3 is 14 residues. The germline CDR1 and CDR2 sequences are KGHDR and SFDVKD. V was pared by 3 bases and J by 3 bases, with 9 bases between. This chain's CDR3 is CATSDHGLTDTQYF. CDR3 nucleotides: TGTGCCACCAGTGATCACGGGTTGACAGATACGCAGTATTTT.

This clonotype was recorded a few times. The chain joins TRBV25-1 to TRBJ2-5; D remains ambiguous. V was cut by 4 bases and J by 5 bases, with 11 bases left in between. This CDR3 has 13 amino acids. The germline CDR1 and CDR2 sequences are MGHDK and SYGVNS. The CDR3 loop is CASSGAGGETQYF. The CDR3 DNA sequence: TGTGCCAGCAGTGGGGCCGGTGGGGAGACCCAGTACTTC.

This clonotype came up a few times. The rearrangement links TRBV21-1 to TRBJ2-3. TRBV21-1 is given as a pseudogene. The CDR3 runs 16 residues. Here the CDR3 DNA reads TGTGCCAGCAGCAAAGATCTCGGAGTTCTTGGAGATACGCAGTATTTT. Translation gives CASSKDLGVLGDTQYF.